This paragraph covers one T cell receptor (beta chain) sequence. These data originate in a study of blood T cell repertoires in COVID-19. As for the study in general: Samples taken during acute and convalescent COVID-19 were collected in the United States, Italy and Spain. The cDNA or gDNA used as material had been derived from T cells, B-cell-depleted T cells, or PBMCs.

Original processing notes: Reference gene primer amplification yielded estimated nucleated cell counts. TCRdb keeps only in-frame clones here, not all; method: immunoSEQ multiplex PCR. V and J calls plus clone size are reproduced from that table; the DNA served to infer D and trimming. The sample has about 110,000 clones, about 79% seen once. The CDR3 is 15 residues long. The junction had 8 bases not matched to a gene; V was cut back by 6 bases and J by 2 bases. Per the germline V gene, CDR1 is MNHEY and CDR2 is SMNVEV (reference sequence). The sequence was obtained from an elderly woman with active or convalescent COVID-19. The sample consisted of peripheral blood. The rearrangement uses TRBV27 and TRBJ2-7, with 9 bases aligning to TRBD2. CDR3 amino acids: CASRGGREGPYEQYF. CDR3 bases: TGTGCCAGCAGGGGGGGGCGGGAGGGCCCCTACGAGCAGTACTTC.